The TCR beta chain described here comes from a study of Graves' ophthalmopathy and Graves' hyperthyroidism. Broader study findings: Sensitivity of approximately 88% and specificity of approximately 76% were achieved when a 13-signature model separated ophthalmopathy from stable hyperthyroidism. Also, most clonotypes expanded in the thyroid above 0.001 frequency appeared in blood.

Investigators amplified TCR beta CDR3 regions from RNA transcripts. The workflow started with a first-round RT-PCR run with HTBI primers and then moved on to a second-round multiplex PCR. TCRdb reprocessed the multiplex PCR reads via MiXCR and lists one record per CDR3 protein. The repertoire holds approximately 700,000 distinct CDR3 sequences, with around 40% as singletons. In its sample, this clonotype was seen once. What it recognizes is unknown. V was shortened by 0 bases and J by 5 bases, with 13 bases between the two germline ends. The V gene's germline CDR1 is SGHAT and CDR2 FQDESV (reference sequence). The CDR3 extends over 16 amino acids.

The chain has TRBV11-1 and TRBJ2-2, with D uncertain. The receptor's source is an adult man with Graves' ophthalmopathy. Source material: peripheral blood. CDR3 sequence: CASSLAVGLGTGELFF. The CDR3 DNA follows: TGTGCCAGCAGCTTAGCGGTGGGCCTAGGGACCGGGGAGCTGTTTTTT.